One and the same sample provided the 5 T cell receptor beta chains below, sequenced in a study of blood T cell repertoires in COVID-19. Only in-frame clones appear in the TCRdb table, and some are missing; sequencing was by immunoSEQ multiplex PCR. This sample has 200,000 to 250,000 clones; about four fifths occur once, and the top ten carry around 12%. Sequenced sample: peripheral blood. These receptors were obtained from a woman aged 40-49 years with acute or convalescent COVID-19.

About this clone: Other DNA sequences of this sample code for an identical CDR3. The J gene is TRBJ2-3, the V gene TRBV5-1; 7 bases map to TRBD2. The germline CDR1 and CDR2 sequences are SGHRS and YFSETQ. CDR3 length equals 15 residues. J gave up 1 base and V 1 base, and 3 bases lay outside the gene matches. The CDR3 region is CASSLRGVGTDTQYF. In nucleotides, the CDR3 is TGCGCCAGCAGCTTGCGGGGGGTGGGCACAGATACGCAGTATTTT.

J is TRBJ2-3 and V is TRBV4-1, with D possibly TRBD2 on 6 matching bases. V was pared by 1 base and J by 5 bases, with 7 bases between. The CDR3 totals 13 residues. The germline gives CDR1 MGHRA, CDR2 YSYEKL. The DNA of the CDR3 is TGCGCCAGCAGCCAAGCGCGGGGAGATACGCAGTATTTT. It is translated as CASSQARGDTQYF.

The chain carries TRBV7-2 and TRBJ2-7, with 11 bases identical to TRBD2. CDR3 length: 14 amino acids. CDR1 and CDR2 from the germline V gene are SGHTA and FQGNSA. V was pared by 5 bases and J by 2 bases, with 2 bases of the junction left unmatched. The CDR3 loop is CASSQLAGAYEQYF. The CDR3 DNA is TGTGCCAGCAGCCAACTAGCGGGAGCCTACGAGCAGTACTTC.

This chain's CDR3 is CASSKETLADTQYF. The CDR3 nucleotides read TGTGCCAGCTCAAAGGAGACGTTAGCAGATACGCAGTATTTT. V usage is TRBV18 and J usage is TRBJ2-3; D is unresolved. The CDR3 is 14 residues long. Trimming left V 5 bases short and J 4 bases short, with 13 bases between. Germline assignment: CDR1 KGHSH and CDR2 LQKENI.

The V call is TRBV29-1, the J call TRBJ2-3; 10 nucleotides align to TRBD2. Germline loops: CDR1 SQVTM, CDR2 ANQGSEA. The V segment lost 7 bases and the J segment 2 bases; nucleotides outside the gene matches: 6. The CDR3 extends over 14 amino acids. The CDR3 sequence is CSGAGTSVTDTQYF. CDR3 in DNA: TGCAGCGGGGCCGGGACTAGCGTCACAGATACGCAGTATTTT.